Listed below are T cell receptor beta chains from one sample, sequenced in a study of T-cell memory formation after mild COVID-19. TCRdb re-derived calls from the 5' RACE reads in MiXCR, one entry per CDR3 protein. The data hold a few hundred thousand distinct CDR3 sequences, with 25% to 30% observed a single time. The sample consisted of PBMCs or a T cell subset sorted from them (not recorded which). The source of these receptors is an adult woman who had mild COVID-19 (a few samples of this study predate the infection). Cell type and time point are not known. Both conserved end residues are part of each CDR3. A D gene is named only where the DNA matches it firmly. Expanded clones get a size class; other rows say once, few or many, or leave the size out.

d_call j_call clone_size v_call cdr3_aa cdr3_nt
NA TRBJ2-2 few TRBV7-8 CASSLAGTPAGGELFF TGTGCCAGCAGCTTAGCGGGGACCCCGGCAGGCGGGGAGCTGTTTTTT
NA TRBJ2-5 NA TRBV24-1 CATSDFSAQETQYF TGTGCCACCAGTGATTTTTCAGCCCAAGAGACCCAGTACTTC
NA TRBJ2-5 NA TRBV12-3/TRBV12-4 CASSTDHGETQYF TGTGCCAGCAGTACAGACCACGGCGAGACCCAGTACTTC
NA TRBJ2-7 few TRBV7-6 CASGTDSHLSGEQYF TGTGCCAGTGGGACTGACAGCCACCTAAGCGGCGAGCAGTACTTC
NA TRBJ2-7 few TRBV6-5 CATYTGSGYEQYF TGTGCCACCTACACGGGGTCAGGGTACGAGCAGTACTTC
NA TRBJ2-5 few TRBV7-9 CASSLSWGAQETQYF TGTGCCAGCAGCTTATCTTGGGGGGCGCAAGAGACCCAGTACTTC
TRBD1 TRBJ2-7 few TRBV4-2 CASSQVRGQGETYEQYF TGTGCCAGCAGCCAAGTAAGAGGACAGGGGGAGACCTACGAGCAGTACTTC
NA TRBJ2-2 NA TRBV11-2 CASSLAGTVGELFF TGTGCCAGCAGCTTAGCAGGGACCGTCGGGGAGCTGTTTTTT
TRBD1 TRBJ2-6 NA TRBV5-1 CASHPGGAGANVLTF TGCGCCAGCCACCCAGGGGGCGCTGGGGCCAACGTCCTGACTTTC
NA TRBJ1-1 NA TRBV5-1 CASSLRGSAEAFF TGCGCCAGCAGCCTGAGAGGGAGCGCTGAAGCTTTCTTT
TRBD1 TRBJ2-7 NA TRBV6-6 CASSRTGIYEQYF TGTGCCAGCAGCCGGACAGGGATATACGAGCAGTACTTC
NA TRBJ2-3 NA TRBV28 CASSLRTGLDTQYF TGTGCCAGCAGTTTACGCACAGGGCTGGATACGCAGTATTTT
NA TRBJ1-4 NA TRBV6-5 CASSYKGVGVKLFF TGTGCCAGCAGTTATAAAGGAGTTGGTGTTAAACTGTTTTTT
NA TRBJ1-3 NA TRBV9 CASSVKYSPSGNTIYF TGTGCCAGCAGCGTAAAGTATTCCCCCTCTGGAAACACCATATATTTT
NA TRBJ2-1 NA TRBV5-1 CASSLDWVWANEQFF TGCGCCAGCAGCTTGGATTGGGTATGGGCCAATGAGCAGTTCTTC
NA TRBJ2-1 few TRBV5-1 CASSLEVGRPINEQFF TGCGCCAGCAGCTTGGAGGTCGGGAGACCTATCAATGAGCAGTTCTTC
TRBD2 TRBJ2-1 NA TRBV12-3/TRBV12-4 CASSLGRGAGNYNEQFF TGTGCCAGCAGTCTGGGGAGAGGAGCGGGGAATTACAATGAGCAGTTCTTC
NA TRBJ1-6 many TRBV5-1 CASSLEALSAFNSPLHF TGCGCCAGCAGCTTGGAGGCTCTCTCAGCCTTTAATTCACCCCTCCACTTT
TRBD1 TRBJ1-4 few TRBV29-1 CSVDSGTGSEKLFF TGCAGCGTTGATTCCGGGACAGGGAGTGAAAAACTGTTTTTT
TRBD2 TRBJ2-5 NA TRBV4-1 CASSQMTSGERRETQYF TGCGCCAGCAGCCAGATGACTAGCGGGGAACGACGGGAGACCCAGTACTTC
TRBD1 TRBJ1-4 few TRBV9 CASSRGTGRIKLFF TGTGCCAGCAGCCGGGGGACAGGGCGGATAAAACTGTTTTTT
NA TRBJ1-4 NA TRBV7-9 CASRSPGPTNEKLFF TGTGCCAGCAGGTCGCCGGGCCCGACTAATGAAAAACTGTTTTTT
NA TRBJ2-1 few TRBV12-3/TRBV12-4 CASSIFSEQFF TGTGCCAGCAGTATCTTCAGTGAGCAGTTCTTC
NA TRBJ2-3 few TRBV6-1 CASSDLRVRTDTQYF TGTGCCAGCAGTGATCTGCGGGTGCGCACAGATACGCAGTATTTT
NA TRBJ2-5 NA TRBV7-9 CASSLYPSVVIGETQYF TGTGCCAGCAGCTTATATCCTAGCGTTGTGATTGGAGAGACCCAGTACTTC
NA TRBJ1-6 few TRBV5-1 CASSVGKESPLHF TGCGCCAGCAGCGTGGGAAAGGAATCACCCCTCCACTTT
TRBD2 TRBJ2-7 few TRBV12-3/TRBV12-4 CASHLSAGNSYEQYF TGTGCCAGCCACCTTTCAGCGGGGAACTCCTACGAGCAGTACTTC
TRBD1 TRBJ2-5 NA TRBV7-2 CASSSRTGEGETQYF TGTGCCAGCAGCTCCAGGACAGGGGAGGGAGAGACCCAGTACTTC
NA TRBJ2-2 few TRBV19 CASSEQPNTGELFF TGTGCCAGTTCGGAGCAGCCGAACACCGGGGAGCTGTTTTTT
NA TRBJ1-5 NA TRBV30 CAWSIGGKPQHF TGTGCCTGGAGCATCGGGGGTAAGCCCCAGCATTTT
NA TRBJ1-1 many TRBV20-1 CSARDSSSLGAFF TGCAGTGCTAGAGATTCGTCGTCCCTTGGAGCTTTCTTT
NA TRBJ2-2 few TRBV5-1 CASSLRAETGELFF TGCGCCAGCAGCTTGAGGGCTGAGACCGGGGAGCTGTTTTTT
TRBD2 TRBJ2-1 NA TRBV3-1 CASRGKGLADYNEQFF TGTGCCAGCAGGGGTAAGGGGCTAGCGGACTACAATGAGCAGTTCTTC
TRBD1 TRBJ1-1 NA TRBV5-1 CASSLVFDRGDPEAFF TGCGCCAGCAGCTTGGTCTTCGACAGGGGCGACCCTGAAGCTTTCTTT
NA TRBJ2-1 NA TRBV20-1 CSARDYDSGDEQFF TGCAGTGCTAGAGATTATGACTCTGGGGATGAGCAGTTCTTC
TRBD1 TRBJ2-5 few TRBV7-9 CASRPRTGPEETQYF TGTGCCAGCAGGCCAAGGACAGGTCCTGAGGAGACCCAGTACTTC